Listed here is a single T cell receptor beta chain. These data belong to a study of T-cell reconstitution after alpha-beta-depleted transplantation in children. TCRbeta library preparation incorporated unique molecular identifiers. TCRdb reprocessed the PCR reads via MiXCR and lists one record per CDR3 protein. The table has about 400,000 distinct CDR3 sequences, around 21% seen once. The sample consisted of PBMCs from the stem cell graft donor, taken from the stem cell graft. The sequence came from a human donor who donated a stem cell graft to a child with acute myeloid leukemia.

The CDR3 is CSAKQGSSKNIQYF. DNA of the CDR3: TGCAGTGCTAAACAGGGGAGTAGCAAAAACATTCAGTACTTC. V gene TRBV20-1 combines with J gene TRBJ2-4, with 7 positions matching TRBD1. V shed 4 bases, J shed 3 bases, and the junction held 6 bases outside the gene matches. The germline V gene encodes CDR1 DFQATT and CDR2 SNEGSKA (reference sequence). The CDR3 extends over 14 amino acids.